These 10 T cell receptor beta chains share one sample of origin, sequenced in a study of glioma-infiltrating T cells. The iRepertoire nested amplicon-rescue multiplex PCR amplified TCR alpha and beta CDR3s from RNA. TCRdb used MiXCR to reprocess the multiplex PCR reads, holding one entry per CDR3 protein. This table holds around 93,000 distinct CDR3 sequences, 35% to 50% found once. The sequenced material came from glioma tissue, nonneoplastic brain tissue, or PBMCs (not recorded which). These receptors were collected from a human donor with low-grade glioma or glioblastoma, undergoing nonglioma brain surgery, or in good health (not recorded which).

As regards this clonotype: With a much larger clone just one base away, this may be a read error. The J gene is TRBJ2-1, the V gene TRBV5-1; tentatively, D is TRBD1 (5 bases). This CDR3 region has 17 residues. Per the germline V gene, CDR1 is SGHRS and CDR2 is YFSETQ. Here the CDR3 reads CASSPDTRGSSYNGQFF. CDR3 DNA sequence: TGCGCCAGCAGCCCGGACACAAGAGGAAGCTCCTACAATGGGCAGTTCTTC.

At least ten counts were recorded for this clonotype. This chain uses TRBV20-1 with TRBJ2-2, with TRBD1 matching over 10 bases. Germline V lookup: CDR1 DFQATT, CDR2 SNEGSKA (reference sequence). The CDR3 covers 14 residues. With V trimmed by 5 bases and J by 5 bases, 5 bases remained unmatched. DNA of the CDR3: TGCAGTGCTCCGGGACAGGGGAGTACCGGGGAGCTGTTTTTT. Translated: CSAPGQGSTGELFF.

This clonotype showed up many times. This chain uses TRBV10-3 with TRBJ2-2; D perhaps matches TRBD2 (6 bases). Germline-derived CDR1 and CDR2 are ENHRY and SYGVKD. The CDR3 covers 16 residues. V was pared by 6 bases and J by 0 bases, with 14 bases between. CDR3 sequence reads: CAIRTSLAPNTGELFF. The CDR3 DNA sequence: TGTGCCATCAGGACCTCTCTAGCGCCGAACACCGGGGAGCTGTTTTTT.

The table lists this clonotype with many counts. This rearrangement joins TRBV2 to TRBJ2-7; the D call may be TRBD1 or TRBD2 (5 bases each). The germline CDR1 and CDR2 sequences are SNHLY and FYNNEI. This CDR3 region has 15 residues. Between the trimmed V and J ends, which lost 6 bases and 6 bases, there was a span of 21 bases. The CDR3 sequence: CASSGTGTRTSEQYF. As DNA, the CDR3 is TGTGCCAGCAGCGGGACCGGGACCCGGACATCCGAGCAGTACTTC. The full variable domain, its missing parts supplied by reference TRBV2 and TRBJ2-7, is EPEVTQTPSHQVTQMGQEVILRCVPISNHLYFYWYRQILGQKVEFLVSFYNNEISEKSEIFDDQFSVERPDGSNFTLKIRSTKLEDSAMYFCASSGTGTRTSEQYFGPGTRLTVT.

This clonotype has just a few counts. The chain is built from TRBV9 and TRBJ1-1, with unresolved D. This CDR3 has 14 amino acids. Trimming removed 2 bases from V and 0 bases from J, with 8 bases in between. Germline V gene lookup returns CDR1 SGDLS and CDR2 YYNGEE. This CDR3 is CASSVAAMNTEAFF. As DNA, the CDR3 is TGTGCCAGCAGCGTGGCGGCAATGAACACTGAAGCTTTCTTT.

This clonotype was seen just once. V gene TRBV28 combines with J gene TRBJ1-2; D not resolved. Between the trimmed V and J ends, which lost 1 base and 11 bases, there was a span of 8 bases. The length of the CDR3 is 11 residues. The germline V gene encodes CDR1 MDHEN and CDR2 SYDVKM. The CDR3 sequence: CASSLYYRYTF. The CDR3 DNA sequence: TGTGCCAGCAGTTTATATTATAGATACACCTTC.

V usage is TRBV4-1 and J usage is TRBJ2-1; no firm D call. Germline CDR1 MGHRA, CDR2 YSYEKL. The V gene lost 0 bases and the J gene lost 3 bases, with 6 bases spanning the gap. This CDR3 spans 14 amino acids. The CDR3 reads CASSQDGNYNEQFF. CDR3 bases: TGCGCCAGCAGCCAAGACGGAAACTACAATGAGCAGTTCTTC.

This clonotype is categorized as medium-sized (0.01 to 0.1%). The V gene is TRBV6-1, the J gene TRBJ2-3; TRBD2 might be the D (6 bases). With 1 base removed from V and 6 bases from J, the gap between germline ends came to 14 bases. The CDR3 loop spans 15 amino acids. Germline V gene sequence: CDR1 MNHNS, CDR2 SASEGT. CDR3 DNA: TGTGCCAGCAGTGAAGTGGGACTCAAGGCTGATACGCAGTATTTT. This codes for CASSEVGLKADTQYF.

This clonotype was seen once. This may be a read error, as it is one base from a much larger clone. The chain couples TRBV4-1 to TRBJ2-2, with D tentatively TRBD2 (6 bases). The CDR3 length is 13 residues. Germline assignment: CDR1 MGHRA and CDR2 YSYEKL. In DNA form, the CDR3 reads TGTGCCAGCAGGGCGGGAAGGGCCGGGGGGCTGTTTTTT. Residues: CASRAGRAGGLFF.

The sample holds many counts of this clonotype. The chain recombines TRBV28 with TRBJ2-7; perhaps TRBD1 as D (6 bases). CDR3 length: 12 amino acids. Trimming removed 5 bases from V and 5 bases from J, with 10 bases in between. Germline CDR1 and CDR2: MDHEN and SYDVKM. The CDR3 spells CASSLNRDEQYF. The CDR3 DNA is TGTGCCAGCAGTCTAAACAGGGACGAGCAGTACTTC.